These 16 T cell receptor beta chains share one sample of origin, sequenced in a study of cytomegalovirus exposure and HLA in healthy donors. PCR primers comprised 60 Vbeta and 13 Jbeta primers. TCRdb's table, derived via immunoSEQ multiplex PCR, lists solely in-frame clones and lacks some. The sample has 150,000 to 200,000 clones; approximately 82% are singletons. What was sequenced was PBMCs. Receptor source: a male donor in good health and CMV-seronegative.

This chain links TRBV28 with TRBJ2-2; D not resolved. CDR3 length: 13 residues. Germline CDR1 reads MDHEN; CDR2 reads SYDVKM. Trimming removed 7 bases from V and 0 bases from J, with 6 bases in between. The CDR3 sequence: CASTYTNTGELFF. DNA for the CDR3: TGTGCCAGCACCTATACGAACACCGGGGAGCTGTTTTTT.

The chain has TRBV7-8 and TRBJ2-5, with a weak D call TRBD2 (6 bases). CDR1 SGHVS and CDR2 FQNEAQ come from the germline V gene. This CDR3 contains 15 residues. The V end lost 5 bases, the J end lost 3 bases, and 16 bases lay between the germline ends. The CDR3 spells CASSTPRTNKETQYF. The CDR3 nucleotides read TGTGCCAGCAGCACCCCGAGGACTAATAAAGAGACCCAGTACTTC.

The chain couples TRBV9 to TRBJ2-2; D is undetermined. Germline loops: CDR1 SGDLS, CDR2 YYNGEE. CDR3 size: 13 residues. The V and J ends lost 1 base and 2 bases respectively, with 3 bases between them. CDR3 in DNA: TGTGCCAGCAGCGTATCTAACACCGGGGAGCTGTTTTTT. Its protein is CASSVSNTGELFF.

This clone occurred a few times. J is TRBJ2-1 and V is TRBV19; 9 nucleotides align to TRBD2. CDR1 and CDR2 from the germline V gene are LNHDA and SQIVND (reference sequence). This CDR3 spans 16 amino acids. With V trimmed by 2 bases and J by 2 bases, 4 bases remained unmatched. The CDR3 nucleotides read TGTGCCAGTAGTATACGCAGCGGGGGGACCTACAATGAGCAGTTCTTC. Encoded protein: CASSIRSGGTYNEQFF.

The chain joins TRBV5-1 to TRBJ2-6, with a possible D match to TRBD1 (5 bases). Trimming left V 7 bases short and J 4 bases short, with 15 bases between. CDR1 and CDR2 (germline): SGHRS, YFSETQ. CDR3 size: 15 residues. The CDR3 DNA sequence: TGCGCCAGCTCCCCCGGGCAGGGCGGGGCCAACGTCCTGACTTTC. This encodes CASSPGQGGANVLTF.

This clone was recorded once. The gene calls are TRBV2 and TRBJ2-5; D gene unclear. This CDR3 contains 13 residues. The germline V and J ends were trimmed by 8 bases and 0 bases, with 10 bases remaining between them. The germline V gene encodes CDR1 SNHLY and CDR2 FYNNEI. CDR3 DNA: TGTGCCAGCTCCAAAGGAGACCAAGAGACCCAGTACTTC. This translates into CASSKGDQETQYF.

This clone was counted only a few times. The genes are TRBV20-1 and TRBJ2-7; 9 bases are shared with TRBD2. This CDR3 is built from 11 residues. Germline trimming cut 6 bases from V and 7 bases from J; bases unmatched to any gene: 4. Germline CDR1 DFQATT, CDR2 SNEGSKA (reference sequence). CDR3 region: CSAKSGGEQYF. The CDR3 DNA reads TGCAGTGCCAAGAGCGGGGGGGAGCAGTACTTC.

The chain employs TRBV11-3 and TRBJ2-7, with 10 bases matching TRBD1. The CDR3 is 15 residues long. With V trimmed by 5 bases and J by 0 bases, 4 bases remained unmatched. Germline loops: CDR1 SGHNT, CDR2 YENEEA. CDR3 in amino acids: CASSQGTGASYEQYF. CDR3 sequence (DNA): TGTGCCAGCAGCCAAGGGACAGGGGCCTCCTACGAGCAGTACTTC.

The rearrangement links TRBV19 to TRBJ2-3, with TRBD2 matching over 12 bases. This CDR3 is 16 amino acids long. Germline V gene data show CDR1 as LNHDA and CDR2 as SQIVND (reference sequence). V lost 4 bases to trimming and J lost 4 bases; unmatched junction nucleotides: 6. Here the CDR3 reads CASSTLAGGPADTQYF. CDR3 nucleotide sequence: TGTGCCAGTAGTACTCTAGCGGGAGGGCCAGCAGATACGCAGTATTTT.

In this sample, this clone turned up a few times. The CDR3 nucleotides read TGCAGTGCCGCCGACACCTATGAGCAGTTCTTC. This encodes CSAADTYEQFF. The chain links TRBV20-1 to TRBJ2-1, with unresolved D. This CDR3 has 11 amino acids. V was cut by 6 bases and J by 8 bases, with 11 bases left in between. CDR1 DFQATT and CDR2 SNEGSKA come from the germline V gene (reference sequence).

This clone showed up just a few times. The chain is built from TRBV9 and TRBJ1-2; 7 bases line up with TRBD1. The CDR3 spans 16 residues. CDR1 is SGDLS, CDR2 YYNGEE, per germline. Trimming at V came to 4 bases and at J to 2 bases, leaving 11 bases not matched to a gene. The CDR3 protein is CASSQGQVGANYGYTF. DNA for the CDR3: TGTGCCAGCAGCCAAGGACAGGTGGGGGCCAACTATGGCTACACCTTC. The complete variable domain, with remaining parts taken from reference TRBV9 and TRBJ1-2, reads DSGVTQTPKHLITATGQRVTLRCSPRSGDLSVYWYQQSLDQGLQFLIQYYNGEERAKGNILERFSAQQFPDLHSELNLSSLELGDSALYFCASSQGQVGANYGYTFGSGTRLTVV.

CDR3 DNA: TGCGCCAGCGTCGAGGGAATTGTGAACACTGAAGCTTTCTTT. This sequence encodes CASVEGIVNTEAFF. The chain employs TRBV5-1 and TRBJ1-1, with D unclear. Trimming took off 7 bases at V and 0 bases at J, with 13 bases between the two ends. This CDR3 is 14 amino acids long. CDR1 and CDR2 (germline): SGHRS, YFSETQ.

The CDR3 DNA follows: TGTGCCATCAGTGAGTCCGGGGGGGGCTACGAGCAGTACTTC. Translating gives CAISESGGGYEQYF. The V call is TRBV10-3, the J call TRBJ2-7; 8 positions match TRBD2. Trimming at V came to 0 bases and at J to 3 bases, leaving 1 base not matched to a gene. The CDR3 is 14 amino acids. Germline CDR1 is ENHRY and CDR2 is SYGVKD.

The J gene is TRBJ1-3, the V gene TRBV28; D ambiguous. Germline V gene sequence: CDR1 MDHEN, CDR2 SYDVKM. The CDR3 totals 16 residues. The ends were cut back, 3 bases at V and 0 bases at J, with 12 bases in the middle. In nucleotides, the CDR3 is TGTGCCAGCAGTTTTCGGTTCACCGTCTCTGGAAACACCATATATTTT. Translation gives CASSFRFTVSGNTIYF.

This chain links TRBV9 with TRBJ2-3; TRBD2 aligns across 13 bases. Germline V gene lookup returns CDR1 SGDLS and CDR2 YYNGEE. This CDR3 region has 16 residues. V trimming: 3 bases; J trimming: 2 bases; junction bases outside the gene matches: 3. In nucleotides, the CDR3 is TGTGCCAGCAGCGCCGGGACTAGCGGGGCCACAGATACGCAGTATTTT. It translates to CASSAGTSGATDTQYF. The entire variable domain, with the rest obtained from reference TRBV9 and TRBJ2-3, is as follows: DSGVTQTPKHLITATGQRVTLRCSPRSGDLSVYWYQQSLDQGLQFLIQYYNGEERAKGNILERFSAQQFPDLHSELNLSSLELGDSALYFCASSAGTSGATDTQYFGPGTRLTVL.

The chain carries TRBV7-3 and TRBJ2-1; D uncertain. Germline loops: CDR1 SGHTA, CDR2 FQGTGA. The germline V and J ends were trimmed by 0 bases and 8 bases, with 8 bases remaining between them. This CDR3 has 13 amino acids. CDR3 sequence reads: CASSLTSSDEQFF. The CDR3 DNA is TGTGCCAGCAGCTTAACGTCCAGTGATGAGCAGTTCTTC.